This is a list of T cell receptor beta chains from one sample in a study of CD8+CD57+ T cells in acquired aplastic anemia. TCRdb passed the reads through MiXCR, listing each CDR3 protein once. The sample has hundreds of thousands of distinct CDR3 sequences, around 46% seen once. The sample taken for sequencing was sorted CD4+, CD8+, or CD8+CD57+ T cells (not recorded which) from PBMCs. The receptors were gathered from a human donor with aplastic anemia. CDR3s include the opening cysteine and the closing phenylalanine or tryptophan. D genes are given only for firm matches. Clone size, where shown, is once, few, many, or a class for clones that have expanded.

CDR3aa: CASSGTTNTRRLSGELFF; CDR3nt: TGTGCCAGCAGCGGGACTACCAACACGAGGCGGCTGTCCGGGGAGCTGTTTTTT; v_gene: TRBV7-9; abundance: many; d_gene: TRBD2; j_gene: TRBJ2-2; len: 18
CDR3aa: CSAAGPHNQPQHF; CDR3nt: TGCAGTGCAGCGGGACCGCACAATCAGCCCCAGCATTTT; v_gene: TRBV20-1; abundance: -; d_gene: -; j_gene: TRBJ1-5; len: 13
CDR3aa: CASSYSSGSLLFSYEQYF; CDR3nt: TGTGCCAGCAGTTATTCGAGCGGGAGTTTGCTCTTTTCCTACGAGCAGTACTTC; v_gene: TRBV24-1; abundance: -; d_gene: TRBD2; j_gene: TRBJ2-7; len: 18
CDR3aa: CATTSVNTGELFF; CDR3nt: TGTGCCACCACGTCGGTGAACACCGGGGAGCTGTTTTTT; v_gene: TRBV9; abundance: many; d_gene: -; j_gene: TRBJ2-2; len: 13
CDR3aa: CSANPRGNYGYTF; CDR3nt: TGCAGTGCTAATCCCAGGGGCAACTATGGCTACACCTTC; v_gene: TRBV20-1; abundance: -; d_gene: -; j_gene: TRBJ1-2; len: 13
CDR3aa: CASSPGHRNTEAFF; CDR3nt: TGTGCCAGCAGCCCGGGACACAGGAACACTGAAGCTTTCTTT; v_gene: TRBV7-9; abundance: -; d_gene: -; j_gene: TRBJ1-1; len: 14
CDR3aa: CASSIAGYPSYEQYF; CDR3nt: TGTGCCAGTAGTATAGCTGGGTATCCCTCCTACGAGCAGTACTTC; v_gene: TRBV19; abundance: -; d_gene: -; j_gene: TRBJ2-7; len: 15
CDR3aa: CASSVGTGALNEKLFF; CDR3nt: TGTGCCAGCAGTGTAGGGACAGGGGCACTTAATGAAAAACTGTTTTTT; v_gene: TRBV25-1; abundance: -; d_gene: TRBD1; j_gene: TRBJ1-4; len: 16
CDR3aa: CASRRDSNYEQYF; CDR3nt: TGTGCCAGCAGACGGGACAGCAACTACGAGCAGTACTTC; v_gene: TRBV2; abundance: -; d_gene: TRBD1; j_gene: TRBJ2-7; len: 13
CDR3aa: CATSSTWTGSSGELFF; CDR3nt: TGTGCCACCAGTTCTACTTGGACAGGGTCGAGCGGGGAGCTGTTTTTT; v_gene: TRBV24-1; abundance: many; d_gene: TRBD1; j_gene: TRBJ2-2; len: 16
CDR3aa: CASSTPGDQPQHF; CDR3nt: TGTGCCAGCAGTACCCCAGGGGATCAGCCCCAGCATTTT; v_gene: TRBV2; abundance: -; d_gene: -; j_gene: TRBJ1-5; len: 13
CDR3aa: CASSADRDTEAFF; CDR3nt: TGCGCCAGCAGTGCGGACAGGGACACTGAAGCTTTCTTT; v_gene: TRBV10-1; abundance: many; d_gene: TRBD1; j_gene: TRBJ1-1; len: 13
CDR3aa: CASSLYGGGAVDYNQPQHF; CDR3nt: TGTGCCAGCAGCTTATACGGTGGGGGGGCGGTAGACTACAATCAGCCCCAGCATTTT; v_gene: TRBV7-3; abundance: -; d_gene: -; j_gene: TRBJ1-5; len: 19
CDR3aa: CASRPLDSGANVLTF; CDR3nt: TGTGCCAGCAGACCCCTAGACTCTGGGGCCAACGTCCTGACTTTC; v_gene: TRBV12-3/TRBV12-4; abundance: few; d_gene: -; j_gene: TRBJ2-6; len: 15
CDR3aa: CASRTMETQYF; CDR3nt: TGTGCCAGCAGGACCATGGAGACCCAGTACTTC; v_gene: TRBV6-5; abundance: many; d_gene: -; j_gene: TRBJ2-5; len: 11
CDR3aa: CASTLTGSAGYTF; CDR3nt: TGTGCCAGCACCCTGACAGGGAGTGCCGGCTACACCTTC; v_gene: TRBV7-2; abundance: -; d_gene: TRBD1; j_gene: TRBJ1-2; len: 13
CDR3aa: CSASTGERANYGYTF; CDR3nt: TGCAGTGCCAGTACAGGGGAGAGGGCTAACTATGGCTACACCTTC; v_gene: TRBV20-1; abundance: many; d_gene: TRBD1; j_gene: TRBJ1-2; len: 15
CDR3aa: CASRSGLMNTEAFF; CDR3nt: TGTGCCAGCAGGTCGGGACTGATGAACACTGAAGCTTTCTTT; v_gene: TRBV28; abundance: -; d_gene: -; j_gene: TRBJ1-1; len: 14
CDR3aa: CASSPREGGRNEQYF; CDR3nt: TGTGCCAGCAGCCCAAGGGAGGGCGGGAGGAACGAGCAGTACTTC; v_gene: TRBV7-6; abundance: many; d_gene: TRBD2; j_gene: TRBJ2-7; len: 15
CDR3aa: CASSGWGTGHTIYF; CDR3nt: TGTGCCAGCAGTGGATGGGGAACAGGACACACCATATATTTT; v_gene: TRBV25-1; abundance: -; d_gene: -; j_gene: TRBJ1-3; len: 14
CDR3aa: CASSPGREYYNEQFF; CDR3nt: TGCGCCAGCAGCCCAGGACGCGAGTATTACAATGAGCAGTTCTTC; v_gene: TRBV5-1; abundance: few; d_gene: -; j_gene: TRBJ2-1; len: 15
CDR3aa: CASSLGRNSYEQYF; CDR3nt: TGTGCCAGCAGTTTAGGCAGAAACTCCTACGAGCAGTACTTC; v_gene: TRBV27; abundance: -; d_gene: -; j_gene: TRBJ2-7; len: 14
CDR3aa: CASSDKEYSGNTIYF; CDR3nt: TGTGCCAGCAGTGATAAGGAATACTCTGGAAACACCATATATTTT; v_gene: TRBV6-1; abundance: many; d_gene: -; j_gene: TRBJ1-3; len: 15